The rows below give T cell receptor beta chains drawn from one sample of a study of T-cell memory formation after mild COVID-19. MiXCR, run by TCRdb on the 5' RACE reads, gives a single entry per CDR3 protein. This sample carries 90,000 to 120,000 distinct CDR3 sequences, roughly 14% of them seen once, and the ten largest clones take about 39%. The sequenced sample consisted of PBMCs or a T cell subset sorted from them (not recorded which). The source of these receptors is a man younger than 35 who had mild COVID-19 (a few samples of this study predate the infection). Cell type and time point are not known. Each CDR3 is given with its conserved first and last residue. The order of the fields is J gene, D gene, clone size, V gene, CDR3 protein, CDR3 DNA. A D gene is named only where the DNA matches it firmly. Part of the rows lack a size; the others show once, few, many or a class for expanded clones.

TRBJ1-6	TRBD1	-	TRBV2	CASGQGAPLHF	TGTGCCAGCGGACAGGGCGCACCCCTCCACTTT
TRBJ2-5	-	-	TRBV25-1	CASSRQQETQYF	TGTGCCAGCAGCAGGCAACAAGAGACCCAGTACTTC
TRBJ1-2	-	few	TRBV27	CASSLSGVQNYGYTF	TGTGCCAGCAGTTTATCCGGGGTCCAGAACTATGGCTACACCTTC
TRBJ2-7	-	-	TRBV4-1	CASSQTIGGSYEQYF	TGCGCCAGCAGCCAAACAATAGGGGGCTCCTACGAGCAGTACTTC
TRBJ2-1	TRBD2	few	TRBV7-9	CAIQRLAGGPDEQFF	TGTGCCATCCAGCGATTAGCGGGGGGACCGGATGAGCAGTTCTTC
TRBJ1-2	TRBD1	-	TRBV12-3/TRBV12-4	CASSLEPTGRYGYTF	TGTGCCAGCAGTTTAGAACCGACAGGGAGATATGGCTACACCTTC
TRBJ2-3	TRBD2	-	TRBV12-3/TRBV12-4	CASSKEGGTKVDTQYF	TGTGCCAGCAGCAAAGAGGGAGGGACTAAGGTCGATACGCAGTATTTT
TRBJ2-5	-	-	TRBV4-3	CASSQDGPETQYF	TGCGCCAGCAGCCAAGACGGGCCGGAGACCCAGTACTTC
TRBJ2-1	TRBD1	many	TRBV7-9	CASSPTGGEGNNEQFF	TGTGCCAGCAGCCCGACAGGGGGCGAGGGCAACAATGAGCAGTTCTTC
TRBJ2-1	-	-	TRBV7-3	CASSLIGVGNEQFF	TGTGCCAGCAGCTTAATCGGAGTCGGAAATGAGCAGTTCTTC
TRBJ2-1	-	few	TRBV7-3	CASSFGVNSYNEQFF	TGTGCCAGCAGCTTTGGGGTGAACTCCTACAATGAGCAGTTCTTC
TRBJ2-2	TRBD1	few	TRBV7-2	CASSPRGSLPPGELFF	TGTGCCAGCAGCCCCAGGGGGTCTCTCCCCCCCGGGGAGCTGTTTTTT
TRBJ2-3	-	few	TRBV4-2	CASTQRPTDTQYF	TGTGCCAGCACCCAGCGCCCCACAGATACGCAGTATTTT
TRBJ2-1	TRBD2	-	TRBV4-1	CASSQDLAAGFYNEQFF	TGCGCCAGCAGCCAAGATCTGGCAGCGGGGTTCTACAATGAGCAGTTCTTC
TRBJ1-5	-	-	TRBV3-1	CASSQGPTVGNQPQHF	TGTGCCAGCAGCCAGGGCCCGACAGTTGGCAATCAGCCCCAGCATTTT
TRBJ2-5	-	-	TRBV6-5	CAVGEYQETQYF	TGTGCCGTGGGGGAATACCAAGAGACCCAGTACTTC
TRBJ2-3	TRBD2	few	TRBV7-9	CASRGPGRGDF	TGTGCCAGCAGGGGGCCAGGACGGGGGGATTTT
TRBJ2-4	-	few	TRBV6-5	CASSGGPFSIQYF	TGTGCCAGCAGTGGGGGCCCGTTTAGCATTCAGTACTTC
TRBJ2-1	TRBD1	few	TRBV7-3	CASSTMGQGYNEQFF	TGTGCCAGCAGCACAATGGGACAGGGCTACAATGAGCAGTTCTTC
TRBJ1-1	-	-	TRBV12-3/TRBV12-4	CASSSVIGAGTEAFF	TGTGCCAGCAGTTCAGTTATAGGGGCGGGCACTGAAGCTTTCTTT
TRBJ2-1	TRBD2	-	TRBV7-9	CASSSGLAGGYNEQFF	TGTGCCAGCAGCTCCGGACTAGCGGGGGGTTACAATGAGCAGTTCTTC
TRBJ2-3	-	-	TRBV9	CASSGQGGASTDTQYF	TGTGCCAGCAGCGGGCAAGGGGGGGCCAGCACAGATACGCAGTATTTT
TRBJ1-1	-	-	TRBV11-2	CASSLVPGVNTEAFF	TGTGCCAGCAGCTTAGTCCCGGGGGTGAACACTGAAGCTTTCTTT
TRBJ1-1	-	-	TRBV4-1	CASRKPGTASEAFF	TGCGCCAGCAGGAAACCTGGGACTGCTAGTGAAGCTTTCTTT
TRBJ2-1	TRBD2	-	TRBV14	CASSPLTSGVPLSNEQFF	TGTGCCAGCAGCCCGTTGACTAGCGGGGTCCCTTTGAGTAATGAGCAGTTCTTC
TRBJ2-3	-	many	TRBV14	CASSQPGAITDTQYF	TGTGCCAGCAGCCAGCCGGGGGCGATCACAGATACGCAGTATTTT
TRBJ2-7	-	few	TRBV10-3	CAISPTDYEQYF	TGTGCCATCAGCCCCACAGACTACGAGCAGTACTTC
TRBJ2-3	-	-	TRBV7-2	CASSKWRGGRTDTQYF	TGTGCCAGCAGCAAGTGGAGGGGGGGCCGCACAGATACGCAGTATTTT
TRBJ2-3	-	-	TRBV24-1	CATSKGGPRRVGTDTQYF	TGTGCCACCAGCAAGGGGGGACCGAGGAGGGTGGGCACAGATACGCAGTATTTT
TRBJ2-1	-	-	TRBV4-1	CASSQDHGYNEQFF	TGCGCCAGCAGCCAAGACCACGGATACAATGAGCAGTTCTTC
TRBJ1-1	-	-	TRBV29-1	CSTATNTEAFF	TGCAGCACTGCCACTAACACTGAAGCTTTCTTT
TRBJ2-1	TRBD2	-	TRBV5-1	CASKRPGLAGAEQFF	TGCGCCAGCAAAAGGCCGGGACTAGCGGGGGCCGAGCAGTTCTTC
TRBJ2-5	-	-	TRBV5-1	CASSLVGTTPETQYF	TGCGCCAGCAGCTTGGTAGGGACAACCCCTGAGACCCAGTACTTC
TRBJ2-1	TRBD1	few	TRBV5-1	CASSGGTGAYNEQFF	TGCGCCAGCAGCGGCGGGACAGGGGCCTACAATGAGCAGTTCTTC
TRBJ2-2	TRBD1	few	TRBV20-1	CSATTLDRGAANTGELFF	TGCAGTGCCACAACCCTGGACAGGGGAGCTGCGAACACCGGGGAGCTGTTTTTT
TRBJ1-4	-	-	TRBV29-1	CSVDPAGGNEKLFF	TGCAGCGTTGATCCGGCAGGAGGTAATGAAAAACTGTTTTTT
TRBJ2-1	-	-	TRBV4-3	CASSQDVRGYSYNEQFF	TGCGCCAGCAGCCAAGATGTTCGGGGATACTCCTACAATGAGCAGTTCTTC
TRBJ2-3	TRBD1	few	TRBV20-1	CSARRQGRFSDTQYF	TGCAGTGCTCGAAGACAGGGTAGATTTTCAGATACGCAGTATTTT
TRBJ2-5	-	-	TRBV14	CASSQDWETQYF	TGTGCCAGCAGCCAAGATTGGGAGACCCAGTACTTC
TRBJ2-7	-	-	TRBV7-9	CASSLGRDGSYEQYF	TGTGCCAGCAGCTTAGGCCGGGACGGTTCCTACGAGCAGTACTTC
TRBJ2-3	TRBD2	-	TRBV6-1	CASSGLAGDTDTQYF	TGTGCCAGCAGTGGTCTAGCGGGGGACACAGATACGCAGTATTTT
TRBJ2-2	-	-	TRBV4-1	CASSRGGGSNTGELFF	TGCGCCAGCAGCCGCGGAGGAGGGTCGAACACCGGGGAGCTGTTTTTT
TRBJ2-7	-	-	TRBV20-1	CSARDLGGPYEQYF	TGCAGTGCTAGAGATCTTGGGGGTCCCTACGAGCAGTACTTC
TRBJ2-2	-	-	TRBV12-3/TRBV12-4	CASSPGRTGELFF	TGTGCCAGCAGTCCTGGACGGACCGGGGAGCTGTTTTTT
TRBJ1-2	-	-	TRBV7-9	CASSLVGLTNYGYTF	TGTGCCAGCAGCTTAGTCGGACTGACTAACTATGGCTACACCTTC
TRBJ1-1	-	few	TRBV6-5	CASSYSPAAPTEAFF	TGTGCCAGCAGTTACTCACCAGCGGCCCCCACTGAAGCTTTCTTT
TRBJ1-1	-	-	TRBV6-5	CASSRTVGTEAFF	TGTGCCAGCAGTCGGACAGTGGGCACTGAAGCTTTCTTT
TRBJ2-3	TRBD1	few	TRBV20-1	CSAPDRSTDTQYF	TGCAGTGCCCCGGACAGGAGCACAGATACGCAGTATTTT
TRBJ2-3	TRBD1	few	TRBV7-9	CASSGRDRGTDTQYF	TGTGCCAGCAGCGGAAGGGACAGGGGAACAGATACGCAGTATTTT
TRBJ1-2	-	-	TRBV27	CASSPSAVNGYTF	TGTGCCAGCAGTCCATCTGCGGTTAATGGCTACACCTTC
TRBJ2-7	TRBD2	few	TRBV9	CASSVGTAGGYEQYF	TGTGCCAGCAGCGTTGGGACAGCGGGAGGCTACGAGCAGTACTTC
TRBJ2-1	TRBD2	few	TRBV9	CASSVEGSGGSYNEQFF	TGTGCCAGCAGCGTAGAAGGGAGCGGGGGCTCCTACAATGAGCAGTTCTTC
TRBJ2-1	-	few	TRBV20-1	CSAPDNEQFF	TGCAGTGCCCCAGACAATGAGCAGTTCTTC
TRBJ1-2	-	-	TRBV5-1	CASSLGGFWGYTF	TGCGCCAGCAGCTTGGGAGGGTTTTGGGGCTACACCTTC
TRBJ2-2	-	-	TRBV2	CASSEYGGAAGELFF	TGTGCCAGCAGTGAATATGGGGGGGCTGCCGGGGAGCTGTTTTTT
TRBJ2-5	-	-	TRBV12-3/TRBV12-4	CASSSGETQYF	TGTGCCAGCAGCTCCGGGGAGACCCAGTACTTC
TRBJ1-2	-	-	TRBV15	CATSSEGQGRGYTF	TGTGCCACCAGCAGCGAGGGGCAGGGACGGGGCTACACCTTC
TRBJ2-1	-	-	TRBV11-3	CASSQRVGHEQFF	TGTGCCAGCAGCCAGAGGGTCGGGCATGAGCAGTTCTTC
TRBJ2-3	TRBD1	-	TRBV7-9	CASSSSRTGGPTDTQYF	TGTGCCAGCAGCTCTAGCCGGACAGGGGGTCCAACAGATACGCAGTATTTT